This paragraph covers one T cell receptor (beta chain) sequence. This entry comes from a study of blood T cell repertoires in COVID-19. Study-wide background: Acute-phase and convalescent COVID-19 samples originated in the United States, Italy and Spain. The cDNA or gDNA used as material had been derived from T cells, B-cell-depleted T cells, or PBMCs.

CDR3 length: 14 amino acids. Germline V CDR1 and CDR2: LNHDA, SQIVND (reference sequence). V dropped 7 bases and J dropped 3 bases, with 15 bases sitting between them. Per the original methods: Estimation of nucleated cell counts was performed using reference gene primer amplification. The assay was immunoSEQ multiplex PCR, and TCRdb's table has in-frame clones only and misses some. V and J calls and clone size follow that table, whereas D and trimming were derived from the DNA. The sample holds 70,000 or so clones, about 81% seen once. The sample comprised peripheral blood. This sequence originates from a human donor in a cohort sampled during active COVID-19. This sequence joins TRBV19 and TRBJ1-2; D gene unclear. The CDR3 spells CASISGHWDYGYTF. The CDR3 DNA sequence: TGTGCCAGTATTTCGGGTCACTGGGACTATGGCTACACCTTC.